What follows describes a single T cell receptor beta chain. V lost 5 bases and J lost 5, with 18 bases in between. Per the germline V gene, CDR1 is SEHNR and CDR2 is FQNEAQ (reference sequence). The CDR3 contains 15 residues. The data were taken from a study of control samples from healthy donors and cancer patients. Here immunoSEQ multiplex PCR was the method, and the copy in TCRdb shows in-frame clones only, minus some. The data show 95,000 to 130,000 clones, about 88% seen once. The sequence derives from a woman aged 70-85 years in good health. V and J are TRBV7-9 and TRBJ2-5; possibly TRBD2 for D (5 bases). Material for sequencing was blood. The CDR3 loop reads CASSHLLDAWETQYF. CDR3 sequence (DNA): TGTGCCAGCAGCCACCTACTAGATGCCTGGGAGACCCAGTACTTC.